This T cell receptor (beta chain) was obtained from a study of cytomegalovirus exposure and HLA in healthy donors. Assay: immunoSEQ multiplex PCR; the TCRdb copy retains only in-frame clones and omits some. The repertoire includes 150,000 to 200,000 clones, around nine tenths of them detected once, and 10% sits in the top ten. The 120-subject validation cohort, separate from the roughly 700-subject first cohort, included the donors. Sequenced input: PBMCs. The receptor was derived from a woman between 18 and 29 years old in good health and CMV-seropositive.

CDR3 DNA: TGTGCCAGCAGCTTAAGCGGAGCCTCCTACGAGCAGTACTTC. Its protein is CASSLSGASYEQYF. The rearrangement uses TRBV11-3 and TRBJ2-7, with TRBD2 as a possible D gene (5 bases). Germline V gives CDR1 SGHNT, CDR2 YENEEA. CDR3 size: 14 residues. V gave up 2 bases and J gave up 0 bases, with 8 bases separating them.